Following are 9 T cell receptor beta chains from one sample sequenced in a study of cytomegalovirus exposure and HLA in healthy donors. The data were produced by immunoSEQ multiplex PCR, yet TCRdb's version contains in-frame clones alone and is incomplete. The sample records about 200,000 clones, around 87% being singletons. The sequenced material came from PBMCs. The source is a woman between 18 and 30 years old in good health and CMV-seropositive.

The chain is built from TRBV7-3 and TRBJ2-3, with TRBD1 as a possible D gene (6 bases). Germline V gene lookup returns CDR1 SGHTA and CDR2 FQGTGA. The CDR3 is 17 residues long. Trimming took 0 bases from V and 0 from J, leaving 13 bases between them. CDR3 sequence (DNA): TGTGCCAGCAGCTTAACCCCCAGGGGCCCTAGCACAGATACGCAGTATTTT. Encoded protein: CASSLTPRGPSTDTQYF.

This clone was observed a handful of times. V and J are TRBV6-4 and TRBJ1-2; D gene unclear. CDR3 size: 8 residues. Trimming took off 7 bases at V and 13 bases at J, with 7 bases between the two ends. Germline lookup yields CDR1 MRHNA and CDR2 SNTAGT. CDR3 protein: CASTSCTF. The CDR3 bases are TGTGCCAGCACCTCCTGCACCTTC.

This clone was seen only a few times. The rearrangement links TRBV9 to TRBJ2-7; 11 bases map to TRBD2. Germline assignment: CDR1 SGDLS and CDR2 YYNGEE. Trimming at V came to 0 bases and at J to 2 bases, leaving 10 bases not matched to a gene. The CDR3 spans 18 residues. Here the CDR3 reads CASSVGGSGRAKAYEQYF. The CDR3 DNA reads as TGTGCCAGCAGCGTAGGGGGTAGCGGGAGGGCCAAAGCCTACGAGCAGTACTTC.

V usage is TRBV10-3 and J usage is TRBJ2-5, with 7 bases that match TRBD2. Germline assignment: CDR1 ENHRY and CDR2 SYGVKD. The CDR3 runs 14 residues. After removal of 5 bases from V and 1 base from J, the junction contained 4 bases not matched to a gene. Written as DNA, the CDR3 is TGTGCCATCAGTACGGCGGGGGTCCAAGAGACCCAGTACTTC. Encoded protein: CAISTAGVQETQYF.

The V and J genes are TRBV9 and TRBJ2-7, with 8 bases lining up with TRBD1. Germline CDR1 reads SGDLS; CDR2 reads YYNGEE. The junction had 9 bases not matched to a gene; V was cut back by 3 bases and J by 1 base. The CDR3 has 16 amino acids. The CDR3 loop is CASSASRTGLSYEQYF. Here the CDR3 DNA reads TGTGCCAGCAGCGCCTCCCGGACAGGGTTGTCCTACGAGCAGTACTTC.

The chain recombines TRBV19 with TRBJ1-2; D might be TRBD1 (5 bases). CDR1 and CDR2 (germline): LNHDA, SQIVND (reference sequence). The V and J ends lost 8 bases and 3 bases respectively, with 10 bases between them. There are 12 residues in the CDR3. This chain's CDR3 is CASRGADYGYTF. The CDR3, as DNA: TGTGCCAGTCGTGGGGCCGACTATGGCTACACCTTC.

The chain carries TRBV27 and TRBJ1-2, with 8 positions matching TRBD1. Germline V gives CDR1 MNHEY, CDR2 SMNVEV (reference sequence). There are 18 residues in the CDR3. The V gene end was trimmed by 3 bases and the J gene end by 6 bases; junction bases not matched to a gene: 18. The CDR3 sequence is CASSLLSRPHPGGNGYTF. The CDR3 nucleotides are TGTGCCAGCAGTTTGTTGAGCCGCCCACATCCAGGGGGCAATGGCTACACCTTC.

The rearrangement joins TRBV21-1 to TRBJ2-7; TRBD2 reflects the table's D call only, with no check against the DNA. TRBV21-1 is assigned pseudogene status. The CDR3 length is 16 residues. CDR3 bases: TGTGCCAGCAGCAAAGCAGTCGCCCGTAGCTCCTACGAGCAGTACTTC. This gives the protein CASSKAVARSSYEQYF.

The chain is built from TRBV7-3 and TRBJ1-1, with D hard to call. Trimming took off 4 bases at V and 1 base at J, with 7 bases between the two ends. Germline V gene sequence: CDR1 SGHTA, CDR2 FQGTGA. This CDR3 has 13 amino acids. The CDR3 sequence is CASSSLKNTEAFF. CDR3 nucleotides: TGTGCCAGCAGCTCCCTAAAGAACACTGAAGCTTTCTTT.